These 16 T cell receptor beta chains originate from one sample sequenced in a study of blood T cell repertoires in COVID-19. Sequencing used immunoSEQ multiplex PCR; TCRdb keeps in-frame clones, though not all of them. This table holds approximately 130,000 clones, around 82% found once. Sequences were obtained from peripheral blood. These receptors were taken from a human donor in a cohort sampled during active COVID-19.

The gene calls are TRBV27 and TRBJ1-6; TRBD1 might be the D (6 bases). The germline gives CDR1 MNHEY, CDR2 SMNVEV (reference sequence). Trimming shortened V by 3 bases and J by 6 bases, and 18 bases separated the two germline ends. The CDR3 is 17 residues long. The CDR3 DNA sequence: TGTGCCAGCAGTTTCCGTGCGGGGGCGCAGGGTAATTCACCCCTCCACTTT. It is translated as CASSFRAGAQGNSPLHF.

The chain is built from TRBV27 and TRBJ2-7; 9 bases map to TRBD2. V was pared by 0 bases and J by 2 bases, with 2 bases of the junction left unmatched. The CDR3 runs 15 residues. Germline loops: CDR1 MNHEY, CDR2 SMNVEV (reference sequence). CDR3 residues: CASSLSRGGAYEQYF. In DNA form, the CDR3 reads TGTGCCAGCAGTTTATCTCGCGGGGGGGCCTACGAGCAGTACTTC.

The DNA of the CDR3 is TGTGCCAGTAGGCCTTCACAGGGAAGGAATGAAAAACTGTTTTTT. Translation gives CASRPSQGRNEKLFF. The V gene is TRBV19, the J gene TRBJ1-4; possibly TRBD1 for D (6 bases). CDR3 length: 15 residues. The germline V gene has CDR1 LNHDA and CDR2 SQIVND (reference sequence). V shed 6 bases and J shed 5 bases, with 16 bases lying between them.

In this sample, this clone turned up once. The CDR3 sequence: CASSQRGVNTGELFF. CDR3 nucleotides: TGTGCCAGCAGTCAGCGGGGGGTGAACACCGGGGAGCTGTTTTTT. This chain uses TRBV7-9 with TRBJ2-2; 9 bases match TRBD2. V lost 6 bases to trimming and J lost 1 base; unmatched junction nucleotides: 3. This CDR3 has 15 amino acids. CDR1 SEHNR and CDR2 FQNEAQ come from the germline V gene (reference sequence).

This sequence joins TRBV10-3 and TRBJ2-1, with 8 bases identical to TRBD2. Germline V gene sequence: CDR1 ENHRY, CDR2 SYGVKD. CDR3 length: 16 residues. V gave up 6 bases and J gave up 7 bases; unmatched junction bases: 14. The CDR3 nucleotides are TGTGCCATCAGGGGAGACGGGGGGGCAGTACGGAATGAGCAGTTCTTC. Its protein product is CAIRGDGGAVRNEQFF.

V gene TRBV2 combines with J gene TRBJ2-1, with 9 bases that match TRBD1. This CDR3 spans 14 amino acids. The V gene's germline CDR1 is SNHLY and CDR2 FYNNEI. Unmatched junction bases numbered 4, after V lost 4 bases and J lost 6 bases. The DNA of the CDR3 is TGTGCCAGCAGTGCCTGGGACAGGGTCAATGAGCAGTTCTTC. Translated: CASSAWDRVNEQFF.

This clone was detected a few times. The rearrangement uses TRBV13 and TRBJ1-2; D gene unclear. In germline, CDR1 is PRHDT, CDR2 FYEKMQ (reference sequence). This CDR3 is 13 amino acids long. V was clipped by 3 bases and J by 3 bases, with 8 bases between them. The CDR3 DNA reads TGTGCCAGCAGCTTGTCAGGCCACTATGGCTACACCTTC. It translates to CASSLSGHYGYTF.

The chain uses TRBV6-6 and TRBJ1-4; 9 positions agree with TRBD1. The CDR3 spans 14 residues. Germline V gives CDR1 MNHNY, CDR2 SVGAGI (reference sequence). The junction had 2 bases not matched to a gene; V was cut back by 6 bases and J by 3 bases. CDR3 sequence reads: CASSRQGANEKLFF. DNA for the CDR3: TGTGCCAGCAGCCGACAGGGGGCTAATGAAAAACTGTTTTTT.

This clone has just a few counts. This rearrangement joins TRBV7-2 to TRBJ2-7, with D possibly TRBD1 on 6 matching bases. CDR1 is SGHTA and CDR2 is FQGNSA in the germline V gene. The CDR3 contains 14 residues. Deletions cut 5 bases from V and 2 bases from J, with 13 bases between. The CDR3 DNA follows: TGTGCCAGCAGCCCTATCGGGACAACCTACGAGCAGTACTTC. Translating gives CASSPIGTTYEQYF. Full variable domain (remainder filled in from reference TRBV7-2 and TRBJ2-7): GAGVSQSPSNKVTEKGKDVELRCDPISGHTALYWYRQSLGQGLEFLIYFQGNSAPDKSGLPSDRFSAERTGGSVSTLTIQRTQQEDSAVYLCASSPIGTTYEQYFGPGTRLTVT.

The gene calls are TRBV9 and TRBJ2-1, with 15 nucleotides matching TRBD2. The CDR3 runs to 20 residues. V lost 3 bases to trimming and J lost 3 bases; unmatched junction nucleotides: 13. CDR1 and CDR2 from the germline V gene are SGDLS and YYNGEE. Written as DNA, the CDR3 is TGTGCCAGCAGCGAGGGCCAAGGGACTAGCGGGGGGACCGTCTACAATGAGCAGTTCTTC. This encodes CASSEGQGTSGGTVYNEQFF.

This clone was observed a few times. The rearrangement joins TRBV25-1 to TRBJ2-7; D gene ambiguous. V gave up 4 bases and J gave up 4 bases, with 5 bases separating them. There are 11 residues in the CDR3. Germline CDR1 MGHDK, CDR2 SYGVNS. Written as DNA, the CDR3 is TGTGCCAGCAGTGCACTATACGAGCAGTACTTC. This gives the protein CASSALYEQYF.

This rearrangement joins TRBV9 to TRBJ1-2; 10 bases line up with TRBD1. The CDR3 runs 15 residues. V trimming: 3 bases; J trimming: 1 base; junction bases outside the gene matches: 3. The V gene's germline CDR1 is SGDLS and CDR2 YYNGEE. The CDR3 DNA is TGTGCCAGCAGCGACGGACAGGGGGTTAACTATGGCTACACCTTC. It is translated as CASSDGQGVNYGYTF.

The table lists this clone with a few counts. The chain links TRBV10-1 to TRBJ1-1, with 8 nucleotides matching TRBD1. Trimming cost V 2 bases and J 0 bases; bases outside gene matches: 2. The CDR3 runs 15 residues. CDR1 is WNHNN, CDR2 SYGVQD, per germline (reference sequence). CDR3 in DNA: TGCGCCAGCAGTGAGGGGACAGGCATGAACACTGAAGCTTTCTTT. Its translation is CASSEGTGMNTEAFF.

The chain recombines TRBV5-1 with TRBJ2-5; 13 bases line up with TRBD2. The CDR3 contains 17 residues. Trimming cost V 4 bases and J 3 bases; bases outside gene matches: 9. Germline values: CDR1 SGHRS, CDR2 YFSETQ. For the CDR3, the DNA is TGCGCCAGCAGCGGAACTAGCGGGGGGGCTTTGGAAGAGACCCAGTACTTC. It yields the protein CASSGTSGGALEETQYF.

In this sample, this clone turned up a few times. This chain connects TRBV14 to TRBJ1-4; possibly TRBD1 for D (6 bases). The length of the CDR3 is 13 residues. V shed 3 bases and J shed 5 bases, with 7 bases lying between them. Per germline, CDR1 SGHDN and CDR2 FVKESK. CDR3 region: CASSHGQNEKLFF. Here the CDR3 DNA reads TGTGCCAGCAGCCACGGACAGAATGAAAAACTGTTTTTT.

The chain uses TRBV4-3 and TRBJ1-4; TRBD1 agrees at 7 bases. The CDR3 loop spans 18 amino acids. The V gene's germline CDR1 is LGHNA and CDR2 YSLEER. After removal of 3 bases from V and 4 bases from J, the junction contained 14 bases not matched to a gene. The CDR3, as DNA: TGCGCCAGCAGCCATGATGTCCCGGGACAGATTTATAATGAAAAACTGTTTTTT. It codes for CASSHDVPGQIYNEKLFF.